Listed below are T cell receptor beta chains from one sample, sequenced in a study of identifying expanded T cells in peripheral blood. TCRdb keeps only in-frame clones here, not all; method: immunoSEQ multiplex PCR. The sample consists of under 70,000 clones, roughly 86% of them appearing once. Specimen: blood. The receptors here all came from a person between 18 and 75 years old in good health. The conserved cysteine and the conserved F or W are not part of the CDR3 here. Fields, in order: V gene, J gene, clone size, CDR3 protein. For some rows the clone size is stated as once, few or many, or as a class when expanded; others skip it.

TRBV19	TRBJ1-5	.	ASSVLQEIVDNQPQH
TRBV30	TRBJ2-6	.	AWSVPHGNTAGANVLT
TRBV5-1	TRBJ2-7	.	ASSLVGGQSEQY
TRBV6-1	TRBJ1-5	.	ASSEGISNQPQH
TRBV2	TRBJ1-1	.	ASTPTGPNTEAF
TRBV5-6	TRBJ1-4	.	ASSGGTGLVVEKLF
TRBV9	TRBJ1-6	.	ASSASSEGGSPLH
TRBV28	TRBJ2-5	.	ASSYRGNMGETQY
TRBV19	TRBJ1-5	few	ASSTQGNQPQH
TRBV7-9	TRBJ2-7	.	ASSQDQTASYEQY
TRBV7-8	TRBJ2-3	.	ASRSWTSTFTDTQY
TRBV30	TRBJ2-2	.	AWDRGLVIGELF
TRBV4-1	TRBJ1-5	.	ASSQGRLSNQPQH
TRBV12-5	TRBJ2-2	.	ASGLVQGTGELF
TRBV28	TRBJ2-7	once	ASSFSGQPNYEQY
TRBV7-6	TRBJ1-2	.	ASSVPPGSLNYGYT
TRBV6-6	TRBJ2-3	once	ASSYTSGSPDTQY
TRBV28	TRBJ2-2	few	ASSPIRLLNTGELF
TRBV29-1	TRBJ1-2	.	SCQTGNYGYT
TRBV7-9	TRBJ1-1	.	ASSLEGLGTEAF
TRBV30	TRBJ2-5	.	AWRGILTGEQETQY
TRBV9	TRBJ2-1	few	ASSLRAPGLGVGNEQF
TRBV18	TRBJ2-3	.	ASSPGLTSTDTQY
TRBV30	TRBJ2-3	.	AWSYQGATDTQY
TRBV7-8	TRBJ2-7	.	ASSLGGGVYEQY
TRBV9	TRBJ2-1	.	ASSGPKHRENEQF
TRBV19	TRBJ1-5	.	ASSGGVAPQH
TRBV18	TRBJ2-7	.	ASSLGIEDEQY
TRBV30	TRBJ1-5	.	AWARQGHQPQH
TRBV4-2	TRBJ2-7	.	ASSQAPTSGDYEQY
TRBV6-4	TRBJ2-5	.	ASSDRRQAQETQY
TRBV19	TRBJ2-1	.	ASRYKRESDEQF
TRBV15	TRBJ2-5	.	ATSRDGAIPGTQY
TRBV6-1	TRBJ2-3	.	ASSELAGGPSTDTQY
TRBV13	TRBJ1-2	once	ASSLEGADYGYT
TRBV4-1	TRBJ2-7	.	ASSQELAGVYEQY
TRBV28	TRBJ2-1	.	ASTPGTGGYNEQF
TRBV11-2	TRBJ2-7	.	ASSQPYSAGKNYEQY
TRBV21-1	TRBJ2-1	few	ASSKARSSYNEQF
TRBV5-1	TRBJ1-1	.	ASSLEGILTEAF
TRBV6-5	TRBJ2-2	.	ASRPQVPTGELF
TRBV6-1	TRBJ1-5	.	ASSENAGGGNQPQH
TRBV27	TRBJ2-5	once	ASSLQGGTETQY
TRBV5-1	TRBJ2-5	.	ASSPGGGNQETQY
TRBV18	TRBJ2-3	.	ASSPQGQGVADTQY
TRBV5-1	TRBJ2-2	few	ASSLLDTGELF
TRBV19	TRBJ1-2	medium-sized	ASSGGQRFHGYT
TRBV7-8	TRBJ2-3	.	ASSSPLGLAGGTDTQY
TRBV30	TRBJ1-2	.	AWSAEGHGTYGYT
TRBV5-1	TRBJ2-7	.	ASSEEGAFSYEQY
TRBV15	TRBJ1-1	.	ATSAGKRYTEAF
TRBV11-3	TRBJ2-1	once	ASSLGQNRDNEQF
TRBV5-1	TRBJ2-7	.	ASSLAAGWSEQY
TRBV10-3	TRBJ2-1	.	AISGRNSSDEQF
TRBV7-9	TRBJ2-2	.	ASSSGDPGNTGELF